The TCR beta chain described here comes from a study of blood T cells in healthy people across ages. Comment on this clonotype: Its antigen is not identified.

The germline V gene encodes CDR1 LGHNA and CDR2 YSLEER. V was clipped by 0 bases and J by 5 bases; unmatched bases: 10. There are 18 residues in the CDR3. Together with a sample-barcoded 5' primer, a J-beta primer mix was included in a second PCR lasting roughly 6 to 12 cycles. TCRdb called the 5' RACE reads again in MiXCR, with one record for every CDR3 protein. There are 2 million or so distinct CDR3 sequences in the sample; about 50% occur only once, and approximately 2.1% lies in the top ten. Study observations and caveats: Greater diversity and more naive CD4+ cells were seen in long-lived donors than in aged donors. The donors' CMV status was not determined, possibly confounding changes in expanded clonotypes.

Sequences were obtained from blood. The origin of this receptor is a woman in her 40s in good health. The chain is built from TRBV4-3 and TRBJ2-3; 11 nucleotides match TRBD1. The CDR3 here is CASSQDPLGQGARDTQYF. CDR3 DNA: TGCGCCAGCAGCCAAGATCCCCTCGGACAGGGGGCTAGAGATACGCAGTATTTT.